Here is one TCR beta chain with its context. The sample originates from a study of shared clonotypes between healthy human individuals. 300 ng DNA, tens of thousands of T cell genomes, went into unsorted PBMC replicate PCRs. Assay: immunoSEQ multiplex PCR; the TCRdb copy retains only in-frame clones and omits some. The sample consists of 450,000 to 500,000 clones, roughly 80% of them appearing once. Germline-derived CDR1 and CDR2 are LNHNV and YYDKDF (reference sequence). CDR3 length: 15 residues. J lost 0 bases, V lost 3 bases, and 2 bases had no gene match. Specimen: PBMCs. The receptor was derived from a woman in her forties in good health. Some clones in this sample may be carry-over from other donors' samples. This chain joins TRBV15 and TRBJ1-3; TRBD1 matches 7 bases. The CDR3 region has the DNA TGTGCCACCAGCAGGGACAGGTCCTCTGGAAACACCATATATTTT. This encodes CATSRDRSSGNTIYF.